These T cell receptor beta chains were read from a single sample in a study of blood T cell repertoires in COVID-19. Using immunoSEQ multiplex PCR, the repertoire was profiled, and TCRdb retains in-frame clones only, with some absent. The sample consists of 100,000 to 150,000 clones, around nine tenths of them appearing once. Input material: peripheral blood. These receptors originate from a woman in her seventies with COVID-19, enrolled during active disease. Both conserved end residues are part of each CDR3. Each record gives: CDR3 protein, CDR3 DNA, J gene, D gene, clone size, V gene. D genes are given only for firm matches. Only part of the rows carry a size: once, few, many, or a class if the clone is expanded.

CASSFSGGGEQYF TGTGCCAGCAGTTTTAGCGGGGGAGGGGAGCAGTACTTC TRBJ2-7 TRBD2 . TRBV2
CASSEQLTGNQPQHF TGTGCCAGCAGTGAACAACTTACCGGCAATCAGCCCCAGCATTTT TRBJ1-5 . . TRBV2
CASSPTGGTEAFF TGTGCCAGTAGTCCGACAGGGGGCACTGAAGCTTTCTTT TRBJ1-1 TRBD1 . TRBV19
CASSPALDRVNNEQYF TGTGCCAGCTCACCGGCCCTCGACAGGGTCAATAACGAGCAGTACTTC TRBJ2-7 TRBD1 . TRBV18
CASSLATAPLHF TGTGCCAGCAGCTTGGCGACAGCACCCCTCCACTTT TRBJ1-6 . . TRBV5-5
CASSIQGANSPLHF TGCGCCAGCTCAATTCAGGGTGCGAATTCACCCCTCCACTTT TRBJ1-6 . . TRBV5-1
CASSQGGQGSYEQYF TGCGCCAGCAGCCAGGGGGGACAGGGCTCCTACGAGCAGTACTTC TRBJ2-7 TRBD1 . TRBV4-1
CASSIWTGVSGRANTEAFF TGTGCCAGTAGTATATGGACAGGGGTAAGTGGACGGGCGAACACTGAAGCTTTCTTT TRBJ1-1 TRBD1 . TRBV19
CASRVDRGNQPQHF TGTGCCAGCAGAGTGGACAGGGGCAATCAGCCCCAGCATTTT TRBJ1-5 TRBD1 few TRBV6-5
CATSDLYRAHGYTF TGTGCCACCAGTGATTTATACAGGGCCCATGGCTACACCTTC TRBJ1-2 . . TRBV24-1
CASSLAFSGRTDTQYF TGCGCCAGCAGCTTGGCCTTTAGCGGGAGGACAGATACGCAGTATTTT TRBJ2-3 TRBD2 . TRBV5-1
CSASLGPEAFF TGCAGTGCTAGTCTGGGCCCTGAAGCTTTCTTT TRBJ1-1 . . TRBV20-1
CASSPASGQGTGSPLHF TGTGCCAGCTCACCGGCCAGTGGGCAGGGCACGGGTTCACCCCTCCACTTT TRBJ1-6 . . TRBV18
CATLGDRNTGELFF TGTGCCACCCTAGGAGACAGGAACACCGGGGAGCTGTTTTTT TRBJ2-2 . few TRBV28
CASSVVGAKSNEQFF TGCGCCAGCAGTGTCGTGGGGGCAAAAAGCAATGAGCAGTTCTTC TRBJ2-1 . . TRBV10-2
CASRRMTSTGSLGYTF TGTGCCAGCAGACGCATGACTTCGACAGGGTCTTTAGGCTACACCTTC TRBJ1-2 TRBD1 . TRBV2
CASSFGMGPLSYNSPLHF TGTGCCAGCAGCTTCGGTATGGGGCCGTTGTCCTATAATTCACCCCTCCACTTT TRBJ1-6 . . TRBV5-6
CASSRGEIDSPLHF TGCGCCAGCAGCCGAGGAGAAATAGACTCACCCCTCCACTTT TRBJ1-6 . . TRBV5-1
CASGLDRANYGYTF TGTGCCAGCGGCCTAGATAGAGCTAACTATGGCTACACCTTC TRBJ1-2 . . TRBV6-2/TRBV6-3
CASSLLPLGRGTREKLFF TGTGCCAGCAGTTTACTACCCCTGGGGAGGGGGACTAGGGAAAAACTGTTTTTT TRBJ1-4 . . TRBV28
CASGDRGPGKKNTEAFF TGTGCCAGTGGGGACAGGGGGCCGGGAAAAAAGAACACTGAAGCTTTCTTT TRBJ1-1 TRBD1 . TRBV19
CASSYEASGANVLTF TGTGCCAGCAGTTATGAGGCCTCTGGGGCCAACGTCCTGACTTTC TRBJ2-6 . . TRBV6-6
CASSLRTAGNEQFF TGTGCCAGCAGTTTACGGACGGCGGGCAATGAGCAGTTCTTC TRBJ2-1 . . TRBV28
CASSRTGNTGTEAFF TGTGCCAGCAGTCGCACAGGGAATACGGGGACTGAAGCTTTCTTT TRBJ1-1 . . TRBV28
CATYRESSGNTIYF TGTGCCACCTACAGGGAGTCCTCTGGAAACACCATATATTTT TRBJ1-3 . . TRBV19
CASSLEGASTGELFF TGCGCCAGCAGCTTGGAGGGGGCTAGCACCGGGGAGCTGTTTTTT TRBJ2-2 TRBD1 . TRBV5-1
CASSWRIQGWNTGELFF TGTGCCAGCAGCTGGAGGATACAGGGGTGGAACACCGGGGAGCTGTTTTTT TRBJ2-2 TRBD1 . TRBV27